This T cell receptor (beta chain) was retrieved from a study of PD-1 blockade in classical Hodgkin lymphoma. CDR1 is SGHRS, CDR2 YFSETQ, per germline. The CDR3 contains 13 residues. V lost 5 bases, J lost 5 bases, and 11 bases lay in between. TCRdb keeps only in-frame clones here, not all; method: immunoSEQ multiplex PCR. The sample consists of about 76,000 clones, approximately 91% of them appearing once. Study-level findings and limits: There was a significant rise in CD4+ TCR diversity by C4D1, with no such rise for CD8+. Complete responders had baseline diversity similar to newly diagnosed patients. Later analyses included only patients treated at least 1 year post-ASCT. Healthy donors reportedly exceeded newly diagnosed patients in baseline TCR diversity.

With no exception, relapse followed autologous stem cell transplantation in all patients, and brentuximab vedotin exposure varied. Worth noting for this clone: Its antigen is unknown.

Material: peripheral blood mononuclear cells (PBMCs), obtained at baseline. The TCR originated in a human donor with classical Hodgkin lymphoma. This chain joins TRBV5-1 and TRBJ2-4; a possible D gene is TRBD2 (6 bases). CDR3 in amino acids: CASSKEGENIQYF. The CDR3 nucleotides read TGCGCCAGCAGTAAGGAGGGCGAAAACATTCAGTACTTC.